What follows are 22 T cell receptor beta chains derived from one specimen sequenced in a study of blood T cell repertoires in COVID-19. Sequenced by immunoSEQ multiplex PCR; TCRdb stores in-frame clones only, minus some. Of 150,000 to 200,000 clones in the sample, roughly 82% were seen once. Sequences were obtained from peripheral blood. The receptors originated from a woman in her seventies with acute or convalescent COVID-19.

V and J are TRBV21-1 and TRBJ2-1; no check of the table's D call, TRBD2, against the DNA was made. TRBV21-1 is noted as a pseudogene. The CDR3 loop spans 17 amino acids. The CDR3: CASSKGGGRSSYNEQFF. The CDR3 DNA sequence: TGTGCCAGCAGCAAAGGGGGGGGCAGAAGCTCCTACAATGAGCAGTTCTTC.

The chain carries TRBV4-2 and TRBJ1-1, with TRBD1 identical over 7 bases. Germline V lookup: CDR1 LGHNA, CDR2 YNFKEQ. V dropped 0 bases and J dropped 5; count of bases not matched to a gene: 15. CDR3 size: 18 residues. CDR3 nucleotide sequence: TGTGCCAGCAGCCAAGATTGGATAGGGGCTCCGGACAGGACTGAAGCTTTCTTT. Translating it yields CASSQDWIGAPDRTEAFF.

The chain joins TRBV7-2 to TRBJ2-1; D is perhaps TRBD2 (5 bases). The CDR3 length is 14 residues. The V gene's germline CDR1 is SGHTA and CDR2 FQGNSA. The V end was cut by 5 bases, the J end by 4 bases, with 12 bases between. The CDR3, as DNA: TGTGCCAGCAGCAGGCAGCGGACTTACAATGAGCAGTTCTTC. Amino acid sequence: CASSRQRTYNEQFF. The whole variable domain, filled in from reference TRBV7-2 and TRBJ2-1, reads GAGVSQSPSNKVTEKGKDVELRCDPISGHTALYWYRQSLGQGLEFLIYFQGNSAPDKSGLPSDRFSAERTGGSVSTLTIQRTQQEDSAVYLCASSRQRTYNEQFFGPGTRLTVL.

The chain couples TRBV9 to TRBJ2-7, with D unresolved. The germline CDR1 and CDR2 sequences are SGDLS and YYNGEE. There are 14 residues in the CDR3. V was clipped by 1 base and J by 2 bases, with 10 bases between them. The CDR3 region has the DNA TGTGCCAGCAGCGTACGAGGCGACCCCTACGAGCAGTACTTC. Translated: CASSVRGDPYEQYF.

The table lists this clone with a few counts. The V and J genes are TRBV28 and TRBJ1-2, with 7 bases aligning to TRBD1. CDR1 is MDHEN, CDR2 SYDVKM, per germline. V lost 7 bases and J lost 2; bases outside the gene matches: 4. This CDR3 is 13 amino acids long. In DNA, the CDR3 is TGTGCCAGCAAACAGGGGACGAACTATGGCTACACCTTC. The encoded protein is CASKQGTNYGYTF.

This sequence joins TRBV6-2 or TRBV6-3 and TRBJ2-7; a weak D match, TRBD2 (6 bases). This CDR3 spans 14 amino acids. CDR1 MNHEY and CDR2 SVGEGT come from the germline V gene. V gave up 3 bases and J gave up 4 bases, with 13 bases separating them. The CDR3 DNA sequence: TGTGCCAGCAGTTATGTTCGGGAGTTTTACGAGCAGTACTTC. It codes for CASSYVREFYEQYF.

The chain is built from TRBV13 and TRBJ2-3, with 8 bases aligning to TRBD1. The germline V gene encodes CDR1 PRHDT and CDR2 FYEKMQ (reference sequence). CDR3 size: 15 residues. The junction had 4 bases not matched to a gene; V was cut back by 5 bases and J by 0 bases. The CDR3 DNA reads TGTGCCAGCAGCCAAGACAGGGGTAGCACAGATACGCAGTATTTT. Residues: CASSQDRGSTDTQYF.

The chain has TRBV4-2 and TRBJ1-6, with 8 bases fitting TRBD1. This CDR3 comprises 15 residues. CDR1 is LGHNA, CDR2 YNFKEQ, per germline. V lost 1 base, J lost 10 bases, and 6 bases stayed unmatched. In nucleotides, the CDR3 is TGTGCCAGCAGCCAAGCTGGACAGGGAGGATCACCCCTCCACTTT. This codes for CASSQAGQGGSPLHF.

The chain joins TRBV5-4 to TRBJ1-3, with 8 bases matching TRBD1. The CDR3 runs to 15 residues. Germline lookup yields CDR1 SGHNT and CDR2 YYREEE (reference sequence). Unmatched junction bases numbered 7, after V lost 2 bases and J lost 6 bases. The CDR3 sequence: CASSFRTGTANTIYF. DNA of the CDR3: TGTGCCAGCAGCTTTCGGACAGGGACGGCAAACACCATATATTTT.

The chain links TRBV28 to TRBJ1-3; the D is unclear. Germline CDR1 is MDHEN and CDR2 is SYDVKM. Trimming took off 6 bases at V and 0 bases at J, with 15 bases between the two ends. This CDR3 contains 16 residues. The CDR3 reads CASSLDFPFSGNTIYF. In DNA form, the CDR3 reads TGTGCCAGCAGCTTGGACTTCCCCTTCTCTGGAAACACCATATATTTT. The whole variable domain, filled in from reference TRBV28 and TRBJ1-3, reads DVKVTQSSRYLVKRTGEKVFLECVQDMDHENMFWYRQDPGLGLRLIYFSYDVKMKEKGDIPEGYSVSREKKERFSLILESASTNQTSMYLCASSLDFPFSGNTIYFGEGSWLTVV.

The rearrangement links TRBV6-1 to TRBJ2-7, with a possible D match to TRBD1 (5 bases). Germline CDR1 and CDR2: MNHNS and SASEGT. This CDR3 has 15 amino acids. Trimming took off 3 bases at V and 3 bases at J, with 15 bases between the two ends. In nucleotides, the CDR3 is TGTGCCAGCAGTGATCAGCAGGGCCCGTACTACGAGCAGTACTTC. The encoded protein is CASSDQQGPYYEQYF.

The V gene is TRBV27, the J gene TRBJ1-6; D is unresolved. The germline V and J ends were trimmed by 5 bases and 11 bases, with 16 bases remaining between them. Per germline, CDR1 MNHEY and CDR2 SMNVEV (reference sequence). The CDR3 is 14 amino acids. The CDR3 is CASSQGGIGAPLHF. The CDR3 coding sequence is TGTGCCAGCAGTCAAGGAGGGATAGGCGCACCCCTCCACTTT.

This chain connects TRBV19 to TRBJ2-2, with 9 bases aligning to TRBD1. Germline CDR1 and CDR2: LNHDA and SQIVND (reference sequence). This CDR3 has 19 residues. V dropped 3 bases and J dropped 6; count of bases not matched to a gene: 17. DNA of the CDR3: TGTGCCAGTAGTATTGGTCGGTCGGGGACAGGGCTTGGTTCCGGGGAGCTGTTTTTT. Residues: CASSIGRSGTGLGSGELFF.

The gene calls are TRBV10-3 and TRBJ1-2; D is unclear. CDR3 length: 16 amino acids. Germline V gene sequence: CDR1 ENHRY, CDR2 SYGVKD. V shed 0 bases and J shed 0 bases, with 11 bases lying between them. CDR3 sequence reads: CAISESSGRPNYGYTF. CDR3 DNA sequence: TGTGCCATCAGTGAGTCGAGCGGCAGACCTAACTATGGCTACACCTTC.

This clone has just a few counts. The V call is TRBV4-1, the J call TRBJ2-1; 8 bases fit TRBD2. Trimming removed 1 base from V and 10 bases from J; junction bases left unmatched: 9. The CDR3 spans 15 residues. The germline V gene has CDR1 MGHRA and CDR2 YSYEKL. The CDR3 DNA is TGCGCCAGCAGCCAAGGTCGGGGGGGGAAAGGGGAGCAGTTCTTC. This codes for CASSQGRGGKGEQFF.

The count of this clone is one. The chain carries TRBV11-2 and TRBJ2-7; 10 nucleotides match TRBD1. Germline CDR1 and CDR2: SGHAT and FQNNGV. V lost 5 bases to trimming and J lost 4 bases; unmatched junction nucleotides: 8. The CDR3 extends over 15 amino acids. Here the CDR3 reads CASSPRTGGLYEQYF. The CDR3 DNA reads as TGTGCCAGCAGCCCACGGACAGGGGGGTTGTACGAGCAGTACTTC.

The genes are TRBV6-5 and TRBJ1-1; D is ambiguous. Germline CDR1 MNHEY, CDR2 SVGAGI. This CDR3 is 15 amino acids long. The V end lost 4 bases, the J end lost 1 base, and 13 bases lay between the germline ends. The CDR3 nucleotides read TGTGCCAGCAGTTCCATAGAGGGCGGGAACACTGAAGCTTTCTTT. Amino acids: CASSSIEGGNTEAFF.

This chain connects TRBV7-3 to TRBJ1-1, with 9 bases fitting TRBD1. V dropped 5 bases and J dropped 1; count of bases not matched to a gene: 2. The length of the CDR3 is 14 residues. In germline, CDR1 is SGHTA, CDR2 FQGTGA. CDR3 loop: CASSLQGANTEAFF. The CDR3 DNA follows: TGTGCCAGCAGCCTACAGGGGGCGAACACTGAAGCTTTCTTT.

This rearrangement joins TRBV5-1 to TRBJ2-1; no definite D call. The germline V and J ends were trimmed by 2 bases and 5 bases, with 2 bases remaining between them. Germline values: CDR1 SGHRS, CDR2 YFSETQ. This CDR3 contains 11 residues. CDR3 sequence: CASSFDNEQFF. The CDR3 DNA reads TGCGCCAGCAGCTTCGACAATGAGCAGTTCTTC.

J is TRBJ2-7 and V is TRBV30; 7 nucleotides line up with TRBD2. The CDR3 length is 13 residues. Germline V CDR1 and CDR2: GTSNPN, SVGIG (reference sequence). Unmatched junction bases numbered 10, after V lost 5 bases and J lost 6 bases. The CDR3 nucleotides read TGTGCCTGGTCTTTTGGAGCGGGGACCGAGCAGTACTTC. Translated: CAWSFGAGTEQYF.

This CDR3 reads CATKDQGAPYNSPLHF. The CDR3 nucleotides read TGTGCCACTAAGGATCAGGGGGCACCCTATAATTCACCCCTCCACTTT. The chain combines TRBV19 with TRBJ1-6, with 8 bases matching TRBD1. CDR1 is LNHDA, CDR2 SQIVND, per germline (reference sequence). The CDR3 is 16 amino acids. The J segment lost 2 bases and the V segment lost 10 bases, leaving 10 bases of the junction unmatched.

The rearrangement links TRBV3-1 (or the pseudogene TRBV3-2) to TRBJ1-1; 9 bases align to TRBD1. Losses at the gene ends were 6 bases for V and 1 base for J; bases not matched to a gene: 6. The CDR3 consists of 15 residues. Germline-derived CDR1 and CDR2 are LGHDT and YNNKEL (reference sequence). The CDR3 region is CASSFPGQGNTEAFF. Here the CDR3 DNA reads TGTGCCAGCAGTTTTCCGGGACAGGGGAACACTGAAGCTTTCTTT.